Below are 32 T cell receptor beta chains sequenced from a single sample in a study of T cells after yellow fever vaccination. Each CDR3 protein gets one entry after TCRdb re-called the 5' RACE reads with MiXCR. The sample consists of about 58,000 distinct CDR3 sequences, roughly 6.9% of them appearing once. The input for sequencing was CD8+ T cells sorted from PBMCs, taken on the day of the first yellow fever vaccination. The source is a man between 18 and 35 years old who received the YFV17D yellow fever vaccine.

In this sample, this clonotype turned up a few times. The CDR3 here is CASSFGGTQSSYEQYV. CDR3 sequence (DNA): TGTGCCAGCAGCTTCGGGGGCACCCAAAGCTCCTACGAGCAGTACGTC. The genes are TRBV7-8 and TRBJ2-7; D is tentatively TRBD1 or TRBD2 (6 bases each). V was cut by 3 bases and J by 0 bases, with 15 bases left in between. This CDR3 spans 16 amino acids. Looked up from germline, CDR1 is SGHVS and CDR2 is FQNEAQ.

The V gene is TRBV4-1, the J gene TRBJ2-7, with 10 bases identical to TRBD1. The V gene's germline CDR1 is MGHRA and CDR2 YSYEKL. V dropped 1 base and J dropped 4; count of bases not matched to a gene: 4. The CDR3 covers 15 residues. In DNA, the CDR3 is TGCGCCAGCAGCCAAGGAGGGACAGGGGTTTACGAGCAGTACTTC. Its protein product is CASSQGGTGVYEQYF.

In this sample, this clonotype turned up many times. This sequence joins TRBV29-1 and TRBJ1-1; D remains ambiguous. The CDR3 contains 13 residues. Trimming left V 1 base short and J 0 bases short, with 6 bases between. Looked up from germline, CDR1 is SQVTM and CDR2 is ANQGSEA. The CDR3 DNA reads TGCAGCGTTGAAGGGACTATGAACACTGAAGCTTTCTTT. This encodes CSVEGTMNTEAFF.

This clonotype appeared many times. This chain joins TRBV5-1 and TRBJ2-7; D remains ambiguous. The V and J ends lost 7 bases and 5 bases respectively, with 22 bases between them. The CDR3 covers 15 residues. CDR1 and CDR2 from the germline V gene are SGHRS and YFSETQ. The CDR3 DNA sequence: TGCGCCAGCCGGCGGTTAGAGCAGACGATGGACGAGCAGTACTTC. Translated, it gives CASRRLEQTMDEQYF. The variable domain in full, completed from reference TRBV5-1 and TRBJ2-7, reads KAGVTQTPRYLIKTRGQQVTLSCSPISGHRSVSWYQQTPGQGLQFLFEYFSETQRNKGNFPGRFSGRQFSNSRSEMNVSTLELGDSALYLCASRRLEQTMDEQYFGPGTRLTVT.

The table lists this clonotype with a few counts. In nucleotides, the CDR3 is TGTGCCAGCAGCTTGGGCGGGGGCCATCGGGAGACCCAGTACTTC. Its protein product is CASSLGGGHRETQYF. The chain recombines TRBV7-2 with TRBJ2-5; the D gene is possibly TRBD2 (7 bases). Trimming took 3 bases from V and 5 from J, leaving 16 bases between them. The germline gives CDR1 SGHTA, CDR2 FQGNSA. This CDR3 has 15 residues.

The CDR3 sequence is CASSPRTGPSYNSPLHF. CDR3 bases: TGTGCCAGCAGCCCCCGAACAGGGCCATCCTATAATTCACCCCTCCACTTT. J is TRBJ1-6 and V is TRBV13, with D perhaps matching TRBD1 (6 bases). The CDR3 is 17 residues long. Looked up from germline, CDR1 is PRHDT and CDR2 is FYEKMQ (reference sequence). V was clipped by 5 bases and J by 1 base, with 15 bases between them.

This rearrangement joins TRBV7-6 to TRBJ2-7; D possibly corresponds to TRBD2 (6 bases). Trimming left V 1 base short and J 2 bases short, with 12 bases between. Germline loops: CDR1 SGHVS, CDR2 FNYEAQ. The CDR3 sequence is 15 residues long. The CDR3 loop is CASSLGTGDTYEQYV. The DNA for the CDR3 is TGTGCCAGCAGCTTAGGAACGGGGGATACCTACGAGCAGTACGTC.

This clonotype was observed many times. This chain uses TRBV11-2 with TRBJ2-5; D unresolved. The CDR3 length is 12 residues. CDR1 SGHAT and CDR2 FQNNGV come from the germline V gene. V shed 3 bases and J shed 5 bases, with 7 bases lying between them. Here the CDR3 reads CASSFISETQYF. Written as DNA, the CDR3 is TGTGCCAGCAGCTTCATTTCCGAGACCCAGTACTTC.

V usage is TRBV5-6 and J usage is TRBJ2-7; TRBD1 might be the D (6 bases). The CDR3 contains 16 residues. Trimming removed 2 bases at V and 6 bases at J, with 21 bases between. CDR1 and CDR2 (germline): SGHDT, YYEEEE. For the CDR3, the DNA is TGTGCCAGCAGCTTCCGGGACACGGTCCCTTTTGGCGAGCAGTACTTC. It yields the protein CASSFRDTVPFGEQYF.

This clonotype was counted at least ten times. This rearrangement joins TRBV5-6 to TRBJ2-5; 15 bases match TRBD2. The CDR3 runs to 19 residues. CDR1 and CDR2 (germline): SGHDT, YYEEEE. J was trimmed by 0 bases and V by 4 bases; bases with no gene match: 10. CDR3 coding DNA: TGTGCCAGCAGCCTAAGCCCCGGGACTAGCGGGGGGTACCAAGAGACCCAGTACTTC. Amino acids: CASSLSPGTSGGYQETQYF.

This clonotype has at least ten counts. This chain connects TRBV27 to TRBJ2-1, with 10 bases that match TRBD2. The CDR3 length is 15 residues. J gave up 3 bases and V 2 bases, and 1 base lay outside the gene matches. From germline, CDR1 is MNHEY and CDR2 SMNVEV (reference sequence). Written as DNA, the CDR3 is TGTGCCAGCAGTTTAAGCGGGGGGGACTACAATGAGCAGTTCTTC. Translating it yields CASSLSGGDYNEQFF.

This clonotype appeared many times. The CDR3, as DNA: TGTGCCAGCAGCGGTAATGAGCAGTTCTTC. Encoded protein: CASSGNEQFF. V usage is TRBV9 and J usage is TRBJ2-1, with no clear D. Germline V gene sequence: CDR1 SGDLS, CDR2 YYNGEE. V was cut by 3 bases and J by 7 bases, with 2 bases left in between. The CDR3 loop spans 10 amino acids.

This clonotype has at least ten counts. The chain carries TRBV7-9 and TRBJ1-6; tentative D call: TRBD1 (5 bases). V was shortened by 3 bases and J by 10 bases, with 10 bases between the two germline ends. CDR1 and CDR2 from the germline V gene are SEHNR and FQNEAQ (reference sequence). CDR3 length: 13 amino acids. The CDR3 DNA sequence: TGTGCCAGCAGCTTTGGGGGGGTCTCACCCCTCCACTTT. Protein sequence: CASSFGGVSPLHF.

This clonotype was counted at least ten times. In DNA, the CDR3 is TGTGCTAGTGGTTCGCTAAAGGGTCACGAGCAGTACTTC. It yields the protein CASGSLKGHEQYF. J is TRBJ2-7 and V is TRBV12-5; D gene unclear. Trimming pared 4 bases from V and 5 bases from J, leaving 12 bases between. Germline CDR1 LGHNT, CDR2 FRNRAP. This CDR3 has 13 amino acids.

This clonotype was found many times. This chain uses TRBV9 with TRBJ2-7; D not resolved. Trimming removed 1 base from V and 6 bases from J, with 11 bases in between. There are 13 residues in the CDR3. Germline V gene sequence: CDR1 SGDLS, CDR2 YYNGEE. CDR3 nucleotides: TGTGCCAGCAGCGTAAGGAGAATTGGCGAGCAGTACTTC. Its translation: CASSVRRIGEQYF.

This rearrangement joins TRBV4-2 to TRBJ1-2; D is unresolved. The CDR3 is 15 residues long. V was shortened by 0 bases and J by 4 bases, with 12 bases between the two germline ends. The germline V gene has CDR1 LGHNA and CDR2 YNFKEQ. CDR3 nucleotides: TGTGCCAGCAGCCAAGAACGCGGGCCAGGCTATGGCTACACCTTC. It yields the protein CASSQERGPGYGYTF.

This clonotype has only a few counts. The chain has TRBV7-2 and TRBJ2-1; 10 bases fit TRBD2. The CDR3 loop spans 16 amino acids. CDR1 SGHTA and CDR2 FQGNSA come from the germline V gene. The J segment lost 3 bases and the V segment lost 3 bases, leaving 5 bases of the junction unmatched. CDR3 in amino acids: CASSFIAGGLYNEQFF. CDR3 DNA: TGTGCCAGCAGCTTCATAGCGGGGGGACTCTACAATGAGCAGTTCTTC.

Ten or more counts support this clonotype. The chain couples TRBV6-2 or TRBV6-3 to TRBJ2-3; 7 positions agree with TRBD1. Germline-derived CDR1 and CDR2 are MNHEY and SVGEGT. The CDR3 covers 15 residues. The V gene end was trimmed by 2 bases and the J gene end by 7 bases; junction bases not matched to a gene: 9. CDR3 nucleotides: TGTGCCAGCAGTTACGCAGGGGGTCCCTCGCATACGCAGTATTTT. The encoded protein is CASSYAGGPSHTQYF.

This clonotype has ten or more counts. The chain links TRBV6-2 or TRBV6-3 to TRBJ2-3; D is unresolved. V lost 0 bases, J lost 0 bases, and 4 bases lay in between. The CDR3 runs to 14 residues. Germline values: CDR1 MNHEY, CDR2 SVGEGT. CDR3 nucleotide sequence: TGTGCCAGCAGTTACTCGACTAGCACAGATACGCAGTATTTT. Protein product: CASSYSTSTDTQYF.

J is TRBJ1-4 and V is TRBV4-1; no definite D call. This CDR3 has 14 residues. Trimming cost V 1 base and J 5 bases, with 8 bases left between them. Germline values: CDR1 MGHRA, CDR2 YSYEKL. The CDR3 coding sequence is TGCGCCAGCAGCCAAGTTGTCACCAATGAAAAACTGTTTTTT. It specifies CASSQVVTNEKLFF.

This clonotype was picked up a small number of times. The V gene is TRBV4-1, the J gene TRBJ2-7; tentatively, D is TRBD1 (5 bases). Germline CDR1 is MGHRA and CDR2 is YSYEKL. Trimming took 8 bases from V and 3 from J, leaving 29 bases between them. This CDR3 has 18 amino acids. The CDR3 bases are TGCGCCAGCTCAACAACAAGCATCGGGCAGGGAAAAATCTACGAGCAGTACGTC. Protein: CASSTTSIGQGKIYEQYV.

There are many counts of this clonotype. The chain combines TRBV7-6 with TRBJ1-1, with D tentatively TRBD1 (5 bases). The CDR3 is 12 amino acids. Germline V lookup: CDR1 SGHVS, CDR2 FNYEAQ. V was shortened by 5 bases and J by 10 bases, with 14 bases between the two germline ends. The CDR3 sequence: CASSPTGGRAFF. CDR3 bases: TGTGCCAGCAGCCCGACCGGGGGGAGAGCTTTCTTT.

J is TRBJ2-1 and V is TRBV4-2; 14 bases align to TRBD2. After removal of 3 bases from V and 4 bases from J, the junction contained 5 bases not matched to a gene. Germline lookup yields CDR1 LGHNA and CDR2 YNFKEQ. This CDR3 has 17 residues. This CDR3 is CASSHWTSGGQYNEQFF. CDR3 DNA sequence: TGTGCCAGCAGCCATTGGACTAGCGGGGGGCAATACAATGAGCAGTTCTTC.

This clonotype was detected a few times. The chain carries TRBV7-9 and TRBJ2-1; no definite D call. The CDR3 is 14 residues long. Germline assignment: CDR1 SEHNR and CDR2 FQNEAQ (reference sequence). With 4 bases removed from V and 4 bases from J, the gap between germline ends came to 11 bases. DNA for the CDR3: TGTGCCAGCAGCTCTAGTGTGGGATACAATGAGCAGTTCTTC. This sequence encodes CASSSSVGYNEQFF. The full variable domain, its missing parts supplied by reference TRBV7-9 and TRBJ2-1, is DTGVSQNPRHKITKRGQNVTFRCDPISEHNRLYWYRQTLGQGPEFLTYFQNEAQLEKSRLLSDRFSAERPKGSFSTLEIQRTEQGDSAMYLCASSSSVGYNEQFFGPGTRLTVL.

This clonotype occurred many times. The DNA for the CDR3 is TGTGCCAGCAGCACCTACACAGGGTTCTATGGCTACACCTTC. Protein product: CASSTYTGFYGYTF. The chain links TRBV5-4 to TRBJ1-2; possible D gene TRBD1, 6 bases. The CDR3 runs to 14 residues. CDR1 is SGHNT and CDR2 is YYREEE in the germline V gene (reference sequence). The ends were cut back, 4 bases at V and 4 bases at J, with 14 bases in the middle.

This clonotype has a handful of counts. The chain has TRBV11-3 and TRBJ2-7; D ambiguous. Germline lookup yields CDR1 SGHNT and CDR2 YENEEA. CDR3 size: 12 residues. V lost 5 bases and J lost 4, with 9 bases in between. DNA of the CDR3: TGTGCCAGCAGCGCAGGTGCTTACGAGCAGTACTTC. Translating gives CASSAGAYEQYF. Full variable domain (rest looked up from reference TRBV11-3 and TRBJ2-7): EAGVVQSPRYKIIEKKQPVAFWCNPISGHNTLYWYLQNLGQGPELLIRYENEEAVDDSQLPKDRFSAERLKGVDSTLKIQPAELGDSAVYLCASSAGAYEQYFGPGTRLTVT.

This chain links TRBV11-2 with TRBJ1-1; perhaps TRBD1 as D (5 bases). Trimming cost V 5 bases and J 3 bases, with 19 bases left between them. This CDR3 contains 16 residues. Germline CDR1 is SGHAT and CDR2 is FQNNGV. The CDR3 DNA is TGTGCCAGCAGCACGTCGGAAGGGGAGTTGGACACTGAAGCTTTCTTT. Protein sequence: CASSTSEGELDTEAFF.

Turning to this clonotype: This may be a read error: a much more frequent sequence differs by one nucleotide. The chain links TRBV27 to TRBJ1-2, with D hard to call. This CDR3 spans 14 amino acids. V dropped 0 bases and J dropped 4 bases, with 9 bases sitting between them. CDR1 MNHEY and CDR2 SMNVEV come from the germline V gene (reference sequence). Here the CDR3 DNA reads TGTGCCAGCAGTTTATCGAGGGCGATCTATGGCTACACCTTC. It codes for CASSLSRAIYGYTF.

Written as DNA, the CDR3 is TGTGCCAGCAGCTTCTCTACTCGGAACACTGAAGCTTTCTTT. Encoded protein: CASSFSTRNTEAFF. This chain links TRBV7-2 with TRBJ1-1; D is unresolved. Per the germline V gene, CDR1 is SGHTA and CDR2 is FQGNSA. This CDR3 spans 14 amino acids. Trimming cost V 3 bases and J 1 base, with 9 bases left between them. Full variable domain (remainder filled in from reference TRBV7-2 and TRBJ1-1): GAGVSQSPSNKVTEKGKDVELRCDPISGHTALYWYRQSLGQGLEFLIYFQGNSAPDKSGLPSDRFSAERTGGSVSTLTIQRTQQEDSAVYLCASSFSTRNTEAFFGQGTRLTVV.

This clonotype turned up a few times. The chain carries TRBV5-1 and TRBJ2-1; 7 positions agree with TRBD1. With 7 bases clipped from V and 7 bases from J, the junction kept 17 bases outside the gene matches. This CDR3 has 16 residues. Germline CDR1 SGHRS, CDR2 YFSETQ. The CDR3 sequence: CASRSRGGAVSNEQFF. The CDR3 DNA follows: TGCGCCAGCCGATCTCGAGGGGGCGCGGTATCGAATGAGCAGTTCTTC.

This clonotype occurred many times. The CDR3 protein is CASSEWVSNQPQHF. In DNA, the CDR3 is TGTGCCAGCAGTGAATGGGTTAGCAATCAGCCCCAGCATTTT. The rearrangement links TRBV2 to TRBJ1-5; D gene ambiguous. Germline CDR1 is SNHLY and CDR2 is FYNNEI. The CDR3 has 14 residues. Between the trimmed V and J ends, which lost 2 bases and 0 bases, there was a span of 5 bases.

This clonotype was detected many times. This chain joins TRBV28 and TRBJ2-2; no firm D call. Trimming pared 3 bases from V and 0 bases from J, leaving 5 bases between. Germline V gene sequence: CDR1 MDHEN, CDR2 SYDVKM. The CDR3 extends over 14 amino acids. In nucleotides, the CDR3 is TGTGCCAGCAGTTTTCTACCGAACACCGGGGAGCTGTTTTTT. Residues: CASSFLPNTGELFF.